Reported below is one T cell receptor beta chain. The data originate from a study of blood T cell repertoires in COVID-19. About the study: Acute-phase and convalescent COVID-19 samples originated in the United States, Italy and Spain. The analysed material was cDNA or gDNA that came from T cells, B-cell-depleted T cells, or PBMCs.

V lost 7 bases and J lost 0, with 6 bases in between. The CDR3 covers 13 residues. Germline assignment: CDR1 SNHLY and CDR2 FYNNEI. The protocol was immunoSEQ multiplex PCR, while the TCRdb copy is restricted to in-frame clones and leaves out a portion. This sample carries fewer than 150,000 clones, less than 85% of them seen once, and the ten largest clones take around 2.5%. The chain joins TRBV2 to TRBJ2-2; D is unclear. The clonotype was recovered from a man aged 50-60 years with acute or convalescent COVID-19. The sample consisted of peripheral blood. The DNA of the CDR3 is TGTGCCAGCACTTTCTCGAACACCGGGGAGCTGTTTTTT. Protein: CASTFSNTGELFF.